The 24 T cell receptor beta chains given below trace back to one sample, sequenced in a study of shared clonotypes between healthy human individuals. Assay used: immunoSEQ multiplex PCR; TCRdb lists only in-frame clones, some missing. The data contain some 1,600,000 clones, 98% of them singletons. The material sequenced was naive CD4+ T cells sorted from blood. The subset: CD45RA+ positively selected. Receptors were obtained from a man younger than 45 in good health.

The CDR3 coding sequence is TGTGCCAGCAGTCCGCGCGGACAGGGCCTTAACGGCTACACCTTC. Translated: CASSPRGQGLNGYTF. The chain links TRBV27 to TRBJ1-2; 8 bases are shared with TRBD1. Trimming took 5 bases from V and 8 from J; bases not matched to a gene: 13. CDR1 and CDR2 from the germline V gene are MNHEY and SMNVEV (reference sequence). The CDR3 length is 15 residues.

This sequence joins TRBV9 and TRBJ2-1; D is perhaps TRBD1 (6 bases). V lost 2 bases to trimming and J lost 4 bases, with 19 bases between them. Germline V gene lookup returns CDR1 SGDLS and CDR2 YYNGEE. The CDR3 totals 17 residues. In DNA, the CDR3 is TGTGCCAGCAGCGTCTTCGACAGGCCTACCCTTTACAATGAGCAGTTCTTC. Protein product: CASSVFDRPTLYNEQFF. Full variable domain (rest looked up from reference TRBV9 and TRBJ2-1): DSGVTQTPKHLITATGQRVTLRCSPRSGDLSVYWYQQSLDQGLQFLIQYYNGEERAKGNILERFSAQQFPDLHSELNLSSLELGDSALYFCASSVFDRPTLYNEQFFGPGTRLTVL.

V is TRBV28 and J is TRBJ2-2, with D perhaps matching TRBD1 (7 bases). V was shortened by 1 base and J by 5 bases, with 11 bases between the two germline ends. From germline, CDR1 is MDHEN and CDR2 SYDVKM. This CDR3 spans 15 amino acids. The CDR3 DNA is TGTGCCAGCAGTTTATACAGGGGAGGAACCGGGGAGCTGTTTTTT. Protein product: CASSLYRGGTGELFF.

J is TRBJ1-5 and V is TRBV30, with a possible D match to TRBD1 (6 bases). V was trimmed by 5 bases and J by 4 bases, leaving 18 bases between them. CDR3 length: 15 residues. From germline, CDR1 is GTSNPN and CDR2 SVGIG (reference sequence). The CDR3 is CAWGSQGFGNQPQHF. DNA of the CDR3: TGTGCCTGGGGTTCCCAGGGGTTCGGGAATCAGCCCCAGCATTTT.

This rearrangement joins TRBV7-3 to TRBJ2-2; 7 positions match TRBD2. The V gene end was trimmed by 5 bases and the J gene end by 5 bases; junction bases not matched to a gene: 11. Germline CDR1 is SGHTA and CDR2 is FQGTGA. The CDR3 runs to 16 residues. The DNA of the CDR3 is TGTGCCAGCAGCCCAACGGCTAGCGGAGCAACCGGGGAGCTGTTTTTT. Protein sequence: CASSPTASGATGELFF.

The chain carries TRBV5-1 and TRBJ2-5; 9 bases agree with TRBD1. Per germline, CDR1 SGHRS and CDR2 YFSETQ. V lost 2 bases and J lost 5; bases outside the gene matches: 10. The CDR3 has 16 amino acids. CDR3 sequence reads: CASSLMSLTGGETQYF. CDR3 DNA sequence: TGCGCCAGCAGCTTAATGAGCTTAACAGGGGGCGAGACCCAGTACTTC. The full variable domain, with the rest looked up from reference TRBV5-1 and TRBJ2-5, is KAGVTQTPRYLIKTRGQQVTLSCSPISGHRSVSWYQQTPGQGLQFLFEYFSETQRNKGNFPGRFSGRQFSNSRSEMNVSTLELGDSALYLCASSLMSLTGGETQYFGPGTRLLVL.

This chain uses TRBV7-9 with TRBJ1-3; D call uncertain. CDR1 is SEHNR and CDR2 is FQNEAQ in the germline V gene (reference sequence). This CDR3 is 14 amino acids long. Trimming took off 8 bases at V and 6 bases at J, with 17 bases between the two ends. In nucleotides, the CDR3 is TGTGCCAGCGGTGCTTCCGGGCGCTTAAACACCATATATTTT. As protein: CASGASGRLNTIYF.

This chain links TRBV7-9 with TRBJ1-5; D may be TRBD1 (5 bases). With 3 bases removed from V and 0 bases from J, the gap between germline ends came to 9 bases. Germline CDR1 is SEHNR and CDR2 is FQNEAQ (reference sequence). CDR3 length equals 15 residues. CDR3 loop: CASSLVGDSNQPQHF. CDR3 nucleotides: TGTGCCAGCAGCTTGGTAGGGGATAGCAATCAGCCCCAGCATTTT.

The chain links TRBV29-1 to TRBJ2-1; D is uncertain. V was cut by 4 bases and J by 4 bases, with 5 bases left in between. The CDR3 runs 11 residues. Germline V gene sequence: CDR1 SQVTM, CDR2 ANQGSEA. The CDR3 DNA follows: TGCAGCGTTGTCGATTACAATGAGCAGTTCTTC. It codes for CSVVDYNEQFF.

This clone was recorded once. CDR3 in amino acids: CASSRQGAGNTIYF. The CDR3 region has the DNA TGTGCCAGCAGTCGACAGGGGGCTGGAAACACCATATATTTT. This chain joins TRBV5-5 and TRBJ1-3; TRBD1 aligns across 9 bases. With V trimmed by 5 bases and J by 2 bases, 2 bases remained unmatched. CDR3 length equals 14 residues. Per the germline V gene, CDR1 is SGHKS and CDR2 is YYEKEE (reference sequence).

CDR3 sequence: CASSDIGEGGKKNQPQHF. In nucleotides, the CDR3 is TGTGCCAGCAGCGATATTGGCGAGGGGGGGAAAAAAAATCAGCCCCAGCATTTT. The rearrangement joins TRBV7-9 to TRBJ1-5; D might be TRBD1 (6 bases). The length of the CDR3 is 18 residues. Germline CDR1 is SEHNR and CDR2 is FQNEAQ (reference sequence). The V end lost 5 bases, the J end lost 4 bases, and 24 bases lay between the germline ends.

This clone was observed a single time. The chain has TRBV5-1 and TRBJ2-3; no clear D. Germline V lookup: CDR1 SGHRS, CDR2 YFSETQ. This CDR3 has 13 residues. Trimming removed 1 base at V and 5 bases at J, with 8 bases between. CDR3 DNA: TGCGCCAGCAGCTTGTGGGGTGTAGATACGCAGTATTTT. Its translation is CASSLWGVDTQYF.

The chain uses TRBV18 and TRBJ1-4; D is uncertain. The V end was cut by 2 bases, the J end by 3 bases, with 13 bases between. The germline V gene has CDR1 KGHSH and CDR2 LQKENI. CDR3 size: 16 residues. The CDR3, as DNA: TGTGCCAGCTCACCAACGGGTCCCGAACCTAATGAAAAACTGTTTTTT. It codes for CASSPTGPEPNEKLFF.

This sequence joins TRBV7-8 and TRBJ2-1; D unresolved. The ends were cut back, 3 bases at V and 5 bases at J, with 8 bases in the middle. The CDR3 runs 13 residues. The V gene's germline CDR1 is SGHVS and CDR2 FQNEAQ. The CDR3 spells CASSLTGNNEQFF. Written as DNA, the CDR3 is TGTGCCAGCAGCTTGACTGGAAACAATGAGCAGTTCTTC.

The V and J genes are TRBV6-1 and TRBJ1-3; no reliable D call. CDR3 length: 18 amino acids. V gave up 2 bases and J gave up 0 bases, with 17 bases separating them. Germline assignment: CDR1 MNHNS and CDR2 SASEGT. The CDR3 region is CASSELGKGTYSGNTIYF. DNA of the CDR3: TGTGCCAGCAGTGAACTCGGGAAGGGTACTTACTCTGGAAACACCATATATTTT.

This clone was detected once. This same CDR3 is encoded by further DNA sequences in the sample. The chain carries TRBV7-3 and TRBJ2-3; D is uncertain. The length of the CDR3 is 12 residues. Germline CDR1 SGHTA, CDR2 FQGTGA. Trimming shortened V by 4 bases and J by 2 bases, and 4 bases separated the two germline ends. The CDR3, as DNA: TGTGCCAGCAGCTCCCTCACAGATACGCAGTATTTT. This sequence encodes CASSSLTDTQYF. The variable domain in full, with the rest retrieved from reference TRBV7-3 and TRBJ2-3, is GAGVSQTPSNKVTEKGKYVELRCDPISGHTALYWYRQSLGQGPEFLIYFQGTGAADDSGLPNDRFFAVRPEGSVSTLKIQRTERGDSAVYLCASSSLTDTQYFGPGTRLTVL.

The rearrangement uses TRBV18 and TRBJ1-5; D gene uncertain. The CDR3 contains 15 residues. Germline V lookup: CDR1 KGHSH, CDR2 LQKENI. Deletions cut 3 bases from V and 4 bases from J, with 13 bases between. The DNA for the CDR3 is TGTGCCAGCTCACCTACAACAGATCCAAATCAGCCCCAGCATTTT. It codes for CASSPTTDPNQPQHF.

The chain is built from TRBV7-2 and TRBJ1-2; D remains ambiguous. Germline CDR1 SGHTA, CDR2 FQGNSA. With 2 bases removed from V and 8 bases from J, the gap between germline ends came to 12 bases. CDR3 length: 13 amino acids. In DNA form, the CDR3 reads TGTGCCAGCAGCTTAAGCGGGGTAATAGGCTACACCTTC. This translates into CASSLSGVIGYTF.

This chain connects TRBV6-1 to TRBJ1-2; a possible D gene is TRBD1 (5 bases). Trimming pared 1 base from V and 5 bases from J, leaving 11 bases between. Per the germline V gene, CDR1 is MNHNS and CDR2 is SASEGT. The CDR3 extends over 14 amino acids. The CDR3 loop reads CASSEGGFDYGYTF. The DNA for the CDR3 is TGTGCCAGCAGTGAAGGGGGGTTCGATTATGGCTACACCTTC.

This CDR3 is CSVERWNTEAFF. The CDR3 nucleotides read TGCAGCGTTGAACGCTGGAACACTGAAGCTTTCTTT. The chain has TRBV29-1 and TRBJ1-1; D is unresolved. Trimming pared 2 bases from V and 1 base from J, leaving 5 bases between. Germline-derived CDR1 and CDR2 are SQVTM and ANQGSEA. CDR3 length equals 12 residues.

The chain is built from TRBV21-1 and TRBJ2-3. TRBV21-1 is given as a pseudogene. The CDR3 is 13 residues long. This chain's CDR3 is CANRLLHTDTQYF. Here the CDR3 DNA reads TGTGCCAACCGGCTCCTGCACACAGATACGCAGTATTTT.

Concerning this clone: Other DNA sequences from this sample encode an identical CDR3 as well. The chain combines TRBV7-3 with TRBJ2-2, with D unclear. Germline values: CDR1 SGHTA, CDR2 FQGTGA. V lost 5 bases and J lost 3, with 4 bases in between. This CDR3 spans 12 amino acids. This CDR3 is CASSLDTGELFF. CDR3 DNA: TGTGCCAGCAGCCTCGACACCGGGGAGCTGTTTTTT.

The genes are TRBV5-1 and TRBJ2-1, with 7 bases lining up with TRBD1. This CDR3 contains 14 residues. The ends lost 1 base at V and 8 bases at J; junction bases unmatched: 6. Germline V gene lookup returns CDR1 SGHRS and CDR2 YFSETQ. The CDR3 is CASSLFGQGDEQFF. The CDR3 coding sequence is TGCGCCAGCAGCTTGTTTGGTCAGGGGGATGAGCAGTTCTTC.

The chain carries TRBV11-2 and TRBJ2-5; D might be TRBD2 (5 bases). The CDR3 has 14 residues. Germline CDR1 SGHAT, CDR2 FQNNGV. Trimming removed 5 bases from V and 5 bases from J, with 15 bases in between. The CDR3, as DNA: TGTGCCAGCAGCCCCGACCTAGCAACGGAGACCCAGTACTTC. This codes for CASSPDLATETQYF.